These 12 T cell receptor beta chains were all obtained from the same sample, sequenced in a study of cytomegalovirus exposure and HLA in healthy donors. Researchers ran the PCR with 60 Vbeta and 13 Jbeta primers. The method was immunoSEQ multiplex PCR; TCRdb's version includes in-frame clones alone and lacks a portion of them. The profile covers under 40,000 clones, with around 69% appearing a single time and less than 10% taken by the ten largest. The specimen was PBMCs. These receptors originate from a woman in her 30s in good health and CMV-seropositive.

In its sample, this clone was seen a few times. The junction departs from germline at one end; a sequencing error may be responsible. This sequence joins TRBV13 and TRBJ2-7; D is unresolved. The CDR3 is 13 residues long. CDR1 PRHDT and CDR2 FYEKMQ come from the germline V gene (reference sequence). CDR3 sequence: CASRLEPTREQYF. As DNA, the CDR3 is TGTGCCAGCCGCTTAGAGCCGACCAGGGAGCAGTACTTC.

The V call is TRBV18, the J call TRBJ2-3; 9 nucleotides align to TRBD1. Trimming took 3 bases from V and 5 from J; bases not matched to a gene: 3. CDR3 length: 14 residues. Per germline, CDR1 KGHSH and CDR2 LQKENI. The CDR3 reads CASSPGQGQDTQYF. The CDR3 bases are TGTGCCAGCTCACCGGGACAGGGACAAGATACGCAGTATTTT.

This chain joins TRBV2 and TRBJ2-1, with a tentative D call TRBD2 (6 bases). Trimming removed 8 bases from V and 9 bases from J, with 17 bases in between. The germline V gene has CDR1 SNHLY and CDR2 FYNNEI. The CDR3 has 13 amino acids. CDR3 nucleotides: TGTGCCAGCCTCCAGAGCGGGTACCGTGAGCAGTTCTTC. It specifies CASLQSGYREQFF.

This chain joins TRBV19 and TRBJ1-1; a possible D gene is TRBD1 (6 bases). V lost 0 bases to trimming and J lost 7 bases, with 12 bases between them. The CDR3 is 14 residues long. Germline CDR1 is LNHDA and CDR2 is SQIVND (reference sequence). The CDR3 protein is CASSIDRTDREAFF. CDR3 DNA sequence: TGTGCCAGTAGTATAGACCGGACAGACCGTGAAGCTTTCTTT.

The V call is TRBV10-3, the J call TRBJ1-2; D unclear. Germline CDR1 and CDR2: ENHRY and SYGVKD. The CDR3 loop spans 13 amino acids. Trimming cost V 10 bases and J 0 bases, with 12 bases left between them. The CDR3 reads CATLGGTNYGYTF. CDR3 DNA: TGTGCCACCCTAGGAGGGACTAACTATGGCTACACCTTC.

V and J are TRBV6-6 and TRBJ2-7, with D perhaps TRBD2 (6 bases). There are 13 residues in the CDR3. In germline, CDR1 is MNHNY, CDR2 SVGAGI (reference sequence). V lost 2 bases to trimming and J lost 4 bases, with 9 bases between them. The CDR3 region has the DNA TGTGCCAGCAGTTACCGGGAGAAGTACGAGCAGTACTTC. The encoded protein is CASSYREKYEQYF.

The V and J genes are TRBV10-3 and TRBJ2-7, with D unclear. Germline CDR1 and CDR2: ENHRY and SYGVKD. Deletions cut 4 bases from V and 3 bases from J, with 4 bases between. The CDR3 has 11 residues. CDR3 region: CAISGSYEQYF. As DNA, the CDR3 is TGTGCCATCAGTGGCAGCTACGAGCAGTACTTC.

The chain uses TRBV5-1 and TRBJ1-1; tentatively, D is TRBD1 (6 bases). The ends were cut back, 2 bases at V and 3 bases at J, with 11 bases in the middle. The CDR3 has 14 residues. Germline V CDR1 and CDR2: SGHRS, YFSETQ. The CDR3 DNA follows: TGCGCCAGCAGCTTAGGACAGCGATACACTGAAGCTTTCTTT. Translating gives CASSLGQRYTEAFF.

The chain links TRBV29-1 to TRBJ2-2, with 7 bases matching TRBD2. Per germline, CDR1 SQVTM and CDR2 ANQGSEA. This CDR3 contains 14 residues. The ends lost 2 bases at V and 2 bases at J; junction bases unmatched: 2. CDR3 residues: CSVERGLNTGELFF. DNA of the CDR3: TGCAGCGTTGAAAGGGGACTAAACACCGGGGAGCTGTTTTTT.

The chain combines TRBV27 with TRBJ2-5; 11 bases align to TRBD1. The DNA end favors TRBJ2-7, so the J call may be wrong. The CDR3 contains 14 residues. Looked up from germline, CDR1 is MNHEY and CDR2 is SMNVEV (reference sequence). The CDR3 nucleotides read TGTGCCAGCACCGCCGGGACAGGGGGCTACGAGCAGTACTTC. Its protein product is CASTAGTGGYEQYF.

The chain joins TRBV6-1 to TRBJ1-5, with TRBD1 matching over 7 bases. J gave up 5 bases and V 6 bases, and 7 bases lay outside the gene matches. Per the germline V gene, CDR1 is MNHNS and CDR2 is SASEGT. The CDR3 length is 14 residues. The CDR3 region has the DNA TGTGCCAGCAGCCCGTCTCAGGGGGATCAGCCCCAGCATTTT. The encoded protein is CASSPSQGDQPQHF.

V gene TRBV6-4 combines with J gene TRBJ2-1, with D tentatively TRBD2 (6 bases). CDR3 length: 12 amino acids. V was cut by 4 bases and J by 9 bases, with 10 bases left in between. The germline CDR1 and CDR2 sequences are MRHNA and SNTAGT. The CDR3 bases are TGTGCCAGCAGTGGGGACTGGGGTGAGCAGTTCTTC. Translation: CASSGDWGEQFF.